The rows below give T cell receptor beta chains drawn from one sample of a study of blood T cell repertoires in COVID-19. This table comes from immunoSEQ multiplex PCR, and its TCRdb copy is limited to in-frame clones, with some not included. This sample carries around 190,000 clones, approximately 87% of them seen once, and the ten largest clones take less than 25%. The sequenced material came from peripheral blood. The receptors shown here come from a man between 65 and 85 years old with active or convalescent COVID-19. CDR3s include the opening cysteine and the closing phenylalanine or tryptophan. Each record gives: J gene, D gene, V gene, clone size, CDR3 length, CDR3 protein, CDR3 DNA. A D gene is named only where the DNA matches it firmly. Size values are once, few and many counts, or a class for expanded clones, and some rows have none.

TRBJ2-7 | NA | TRBV19 | NA | 14 | CASRTSQGKDEQYF | TGTGCCAGTAGAACCTCACAGGGTAAGGACGAGCAGTACTTC
TRBJ2-1 | TRBD1 | TRBV11-2 | NA | 13 | CASSPTGANEQFF | TGTGCCAGCAGCCCGACAGGGGCGAATGAGCAGTTCTTC
TRBJ1-5 | NA | TRBV28 | NA | 15 | CASSAGVKGRQPQHF | TGTGCCAGCAGCGCGGGGGTGAAGGGGCGTCAGCCCCAGCATTTT
TRBJ1-2 | NA | TRBV19 | NA | 16 | CASTPTPRGGYYGYTF | TGTGCCAGTACCCCCACCCCCCGGGGGGGATACTATGGCTACACCTTC
TRBJ2-7 | NA | TRBV28 | NA | 15 | CASSLAAAGYYEQYF | TGTGCCAGCAGTTTAGCGGCGGCGGGTTACTACGAGCAGTACTTC
TRBJ2-7 | NA | TRBV18 | NA | 16 | CASSPLGAGISYEQYF | TGTGCCAGCTCACCACTTGGGGCAGGGATCTCCTACGAGCAGTACTTC
TRBJ1-6 | TRBD1 | TRBV5-5 | NA | 16 | CASSWTGSSYNSPLHF | TGTGCCAGCAGCTGGACAGGGAGCTCCTATAATTCACCCCTCCACTTT
TRBJ1-3 | NA | TRBV4-3 | few | 15 | CASSRGHTSGNTIYF | TGCGCCAGCAGCCGTGGACACACCTCTGGAAACACCATATATTTT
TRBJ2-7 | NA | TRBV30 | NA | 15 | CAWSVGGNVGYEQYF | TGTGCCTGGAGTGTAGGCGGGAATGTTGGCTACGAGCAGTACTTC
TRBJ1-2 | TRBD1 | TRBV7-6 | NA | 16 | CASSLASSGGAYGYTF | TGTGCCAGCAGCTTAGCGTCTTCAGGGGGCGCCTATGGCTACACCTTC
TRBJ1-2 | NA | TRBV2 | NA | 15 | CASSERTDTNYGYTF | TGTGCCAGCAGTGAAAGAACAGACACTAACTATGGCTACACCTTC
TRBJ2-7 | TRBD2 | TRBV7-2 | NA | 15 | CASSLNWREDYEQYF | TGTGCCAGCAGCTTAAACTGGCGGGAGGACTACGAGCAGTACTTC
TRBJ2-2 | NA | TRBV18 | NA | 14 | CASSPQQNTGELFF | TGTGCCAGCTCACCCCAACAGAACACCGGGGAGCTGTTTTTT
TRBJ1-3 | TRBD1 | TRBV5-6 | NA | 15 | CASSLGQGFGNTIYF | TGTGCCAGCAGCTTGGGACAGGGATTTGGAAACACCATATATTTT
TRBJ2-1 | NA | TRBV9 | NA | 13 | CASSVDLYNEQFF | TGTGCCAGCAGCGTAGATCTTTACAATGAGCAGTTCTTC
TRBJ2-3 | NA | TRBV5-5 | NA | 16 | CASSLGGPLSTDTQYF | TGTGCCAGCAGCTTGGGCGGGCCCTTGAGCACAGATACGCAGTATTTT
TRBJ1-6 | TRBD1 | TRBV27 | NA | 14 | CASSSGTASSPLHF | TGTGCCAGCAGTTCTGGGACAGCTAGTTCACCCCTCCACTTT
TRBJ2-1 | TRBD2 | TRBV28 | NA | 16 | CASSRLGLAEYNEQFF | TGTGCCAGCAGTCGGTTGGGACTAGCGGAATACAATGAGCAGTTCTTC